Described below is a single TCR beta chain sequence and its context. These data are taken from a study of glioma-infiltrating T cells after dendritic cell vaccination. The wider study: Three intradermal dendritic cell vaccine injections were given every two weeks.

Measured with immunoSEQ multiplex PCR; TCRdb has only the in-frame clones, and not every one. The sample contains roughly 70,000 clones, around 79% of which appear only once. Patients had residual fresh-frozen tumor tissue and more than two years of survival data. Isocitrate dehydrogenase mutation was absent in all glioblastoma patients. CDR1 is SNHLY and CDR2 is FYNNEI in the germline V gene. The CDR3 sequence is 14 residues long. The ends lost 4 bases at V and 3 bases at J; junction bases unmatched: 3. The input for sequencing was blood, taken before dendritic cell vaccination. This receptor was taken from a human donor with glioblastoma. The rearrangement links TRBV2 to TRBJ1-5; 7 bases agree with TRBD1. The CDR3 sequence is CASSGQGINQPQHF. The CDR3 bases are TGTGCCAGCAGTGGACAGGGAATCAATCAGCCCCAGCATTTT.